This is a list of T cell receptor beta chains from one sample in a study of blood T cell repertoires in COVID-19. Sequencing used immunoSEQ multiplex PCR; TCRdb keeps in-frame clones, though not all of them. The sample gives roughly 120,000 clones, approximately 90% of which show up once; 1.5% to 2% is in the top ten. Sequencing was done on a sample of peripheral blood. These receptors all stem from a human donor with active COVID-19. The donor label of this sample is uncertain. The conserved cysteine and the conserved F or W are not part of the CDR3 here. D genes are given only for firm matches.

v_gene,d_gene,CDR3aa
TRBV5-1,TRBD2,ASSFGRGTTTDTQY
TRBV19,NA,ASSYQRFTGEQY
TRBV10-3,TRBD2,ASRGGGGTYEQY
TRBV19,NA,ASSPGPGGPRGSGNTIY
TRBV10-2,NA,ASSESMLVHTGGTY
TRBV7-6,TRBD1,ASRPTGAYTGELF
TRBV7-3,TRBD2,ASSYGTSGDNEQF
TRBV6-2/TRBV6-3,NA,ASNPSDWGNQPQH
TRBV10-3,TRBD2,ATSGGRVTDTQY
TRBV5-4,NA,ASSSRGTSANEKLF
TRBV6-5,NA,ASSYSDYMETQY
TRBV27,NA,ASSQGGVTEAF
TRBV5-1,NA,ASSPDVLLPTMNTEAF
TRBV2,NA,ASALDRKTYEQY
TRBV5-1,NA,ASSLVPGKETQY
TRBV7-2,NA,ASSLALGGGSYEQY
TRBV6-5,NA,ASSYLANTEAF
TRBV5-4,NA,ASSQTDRGQETQY
TRBV7-2,NA,ASSEGSGRNSDTQY
TRBV12-3/TRBV12-4,NA,ASGSGTQY
TRBV25-1,TRBD1,ASSDLGQGESPLH
TRBV24-1,TRBD2,ATSVQRGTSTDTQY
TRBV28,TRBD1,ASSLTGNYGYT
TRBV5-4,NA,AYLGGGYGYT
TRBV5-1,NA,ASLGDYLHEQF
TRBV4-3,TRBD1,ASTTGMNTEAF
TRBV7-9,NA,ASSLVPVEAF
TRBV10-3,TRBD1,AISTRDRGHEQY
TRBV9,TRBD1,ASSEGQDYGYT
TRBV4-1,NA,ASSERGGGYT
TRBV18,NA,ASSNTPYEQY
TRBV7-2,NA,ASRGLRRANEQF
TRBV27,NA,ASSFTETTDTQY
TRBV19,NA,ASSIRRGDQETQY
TRBV4-3,TRBD2,ASSPIGTSLTDTQY
TRBV7-2,TRBD2,ASSLASTGSGGAGSETQY
TRBV7-2,NA,ASSSPKETQY
TRBV12-3/TRBV12-4,NA,ASSQGVNYGYT
TRBV9,NA,ASMVVERRPNNTEAF
TRBV4-1,TRBD1,ASSQTGGPSYEQY
TRBV4-1,TRBD1,ASSQIQGSNYGYT